Sequencing of this TCR beta chain was carried out in a study of cytomegalovirus exposure and HLA in healthy donors (dated by TCRdb to about 2017). For the study in its entirety: An earlier analysis of roughly 630 of the donors reported about 290 Gb of sequence data and some 120 million unique TCR beta sequences from about 179 million T cells. Around 320 gigabases of sequencing data and roughly 90 million unique TCR sequences were included in an early release covering under 650 HLA-typed donors. Among the roughly 370 genotyped donors, approximately 81% belonged to the genetic ancestry cluster associated with self-reported Caucasian donors. The study was designed to test whether signatures of past pathogen exposure could be identified by cataloging public T cell receptors. Using immunosequencing, the study profiled T cell repertoires from 666 subjects and related those repertoires to cytomegalovirus serostatus. A separate validation cohort of 100 to 150 different subjects was used in addition to the roughly 620-subject first cohort. To predict cytomegalovirus infection status, the study combined high-throughput TCR immunosequencing, statistical association of individual TCRs with disease status, and machine learning. In a later analysis, previously published TCR beta repertoires from fewer than 750 donors were re-analyzed and high-resolution HLA genotyping was added so that TCR occurrence patterns could be studied. In the later analysis, no new phenotypic data were used to find candidate immune exposures; instead, reliance was placed on TCR beta sequences and their occurrence across donors. An earlier analysis of a few hundred of the donors applied high-throughput TCR beta sequencing to assess whether each TCR beta V gene segment acted as functional or pseudogenic. Donor age, sex, ethnicity and CMV serostatus were compiled together with the repertoire data. A later genetic analysis took genome-wide SNP genotypes for about 55% of the 666 donors and used that subset as a discovery cohort. Every repertoire in the discovery cohort had been generated on one and the same sequencing platform. HLA typing included class I and class II loci at four-digit resolution. The number of donors typed differed by locus, with about 629-630 for A, B, C, DRB1 and DQB1, roughly 550 for DQA1, 600 to 610 for DPA1, and some 470 for DPB1. Because of strong linkage in the cohort, roughly five DR-DQ haplotypes were treated as single units for association and clustering. Across some 400 genotyped donors of the cohort, an average of roughly 250,000 unique TCR beta nucleotide sequences per donor were sequenced, and roughly 20% of those sequences were non-productive. Overall results and qualifications from the work: Strong co-occurrence of HLA alleles, especially DR and DQ, made assigning TCR associations to individual alleles difficult. In a later analysis, HLA-associated TCR beta chains were found to be more clonally expanded and to have lower generation probabilities than equally common non-associated chains. Correlated functional status among segregating V segments might be attributable to linkage disequilibrium, but an unknown experimental factor could not be ruled out. A later genetic analysis associated a missense DCLRE1C variant with V-gene and J-gene trimming of TCR beta chains, and an independent cohort replicated the association. The authors suggested that the approach could potentially be extended to other disease states and immunological phenotypes. In a later analysis, several top co-occurrence clusters were reported to appear linked to parvovirus B19, influenza, CMV and Epstein-Barr virus. In an earlier analysis of around 600 of the donors, most TCR beta V segments were observed in productive rearrangements about 87% or about 30% of the time, broadly matching IMGT annotations. A total of fewer than 200 TCR beta chains were listed by the study as associated with cytomegalovirus. In a later genetic analysis, fewer N-insertions in productive TCRs were reported among donors in an Asian-associated ancestry cluster than the roughly 700-donor mean. Because counts were too low, roughly 17 rarely observed V segments, including chromosome 9 orphons, were left out of the earlier analysis of about 620 of the donors. In a later analysis, the rate of TCR association differed among HLA loci, with DRB1 alleles having the most associated TCRs and HLA-C alleles having the fewest. The cohort was sequenced for TCR beta chains only, and without alpha or paired-chain data the features that could be detected were limited. Because HLA typing was missing for some donors at each locus, association tests included only the typed subset. Three of the identified cytomegalovirus-associated TCR beta chains were confirmed in vitro to be specific for cytomegalovirus antigens. Cytomegalovirus status was reported to be diagnosed by the classifier with high specificity and sensitivity in both the original and validation cohorts. According to a later analysis, most CMV-associated TCR beta chains appeared to be HLA-restricted, and the HLA associations seemed to be driven largely by CMV exposure. The sequencing pipeline was judged likely to have produced a cluster of highly shared sequence variants as a technical artifact. Across donors, most TCR sequences were observed very rarely, whereas some public TCRs were present in many individuals. Because the 87-base-pair reads could not distinguish some IMGT-functional V segments, including TRBV6-2 and TRBV6-3, those segments were excluded. The only immune exposure information available for the cohort was CMV serostatus. At a false discovery rate of 0.05, a later analysis linked roughly 17,000 TCR beta sequences to specific HLA alleles. Roughly uniform sequencing depth across donors was assumed in presence/absence analyses, although this assumption may not hold. A further reported finding was that TCR beta sequences accurately predicted the HLA-A and HLA-B alleles for most subjects in the first cohort.

In total, roughly 710 healthy bone marrow donors made up the cohort. At the time of sampling, every cohort member was nominally healthy, though immune exposures that went unrecorded were likely present. The donor tested CMV seropositive and was one of the 289 seropositive cohort members. Every donor gave a peripheral blood sample, and the peripheral blood mononuclear cells from that sample were used for TCR beta sequencing. Genomic DNA was extracted from the blood cell samples with the Qiagen DNeasy Blood Extraction Kit. Library method: the immunoSEQ multiplex PCR assay. A mixture of 60 forward primers for TCR Vbeta segments and 13 reverse primers for TCR Jbeta segments was used in the multiplex PCR. A multiplex PCR assay on genomic DNA amplified the CDR3 region of rearranged TCR beta genes. The Illumina HiSeq System was used to sequence the amplified TCR beta libraries as 87-base-pair reads. In the paper's pipeline: In a later analysis, some 80 million unique TCR beta chains were counted across the 500 to 850 repertoires, and approximately 9.9 million of these chains were shared by at least two donors. A nearest-neighbor algorithm error-corrected the raw reads and collapsed the reads into unique sequences, merging closely related sequences to remove PCR and sequencing errors. CDR3 sequences were aligned to IMGT reference sequences to assign V, D and J gene segments. For a sequence to be retained, a match of at least six nucleotides to both a V gene segment and a J gene segment was required. A rearrangement was called productive if the CDR3 had no stop codons and remained in frame with V and J, and every other rearrangement was called non-productive. Following IMGT convention, CDR3 was defined as the stretch from the second conserved V-encoded cysteine up to the conserved J-encoded phenylalanine. In an earlier analysis of approximately 590 of the donors, sequences lacking an unambiguous match to a single V gene segment were excluded. In an earlier analysis of about 590 of the donors, a V segment was called functional when productive rearrangements were above 56.7%, and segregating when the standard deviation between donors exceeded 5%. A statistical classification framework was built to diagnose cytomegalovirus status from the catalog of TCR beta chain sequences. In a later analysis, TCR nucleotide sequences were compared against IMGT/GENE-DB human TR gene sequences so that V and J genes could be assigned. Using the TCRdist pipeline, a later analysis assigned CDR3 sequences along with most-parsimonious VDJ recombination scenarios. In a later analysis, every TCR beta chain was defined by the combination of its CDR3 amino acid sequence and its V-gene family, and reads without a unique V-gene family were dropped. A later analysis removed 592 highly shared, low-generation-probability nucleotide sequences to deal with suspected cross-contamination and a sequencing artifact. In a later analysis, a clonal expansion index for each public chain was calculated from normalized within-repertoire ranks of inferred template counts. In a later analysis, generation probabilities were computed using a VDJ recombination model fitted to out-of-frame rearrangements, and the results were checked against IGoR. In a later analysis, hypergeometric tests were used to score TCR-TCR, TCR-HLA and TCR-CMV co-occurrence, with a repertoire-size bias correction applied to TCR pairs. To estimate false discovery rates, a later analysis permuted the HLA or CMV assignments 20 times. In a later analysis, co-occurring TCRs were grouped using DBSCAN, and TCRdist sequence similarity was added for clustering within HLA-allele-positive subsets. Repertoires with fewer than 30,000 or more than 120,000 public chains were left out of co-occurrence clustering, as were five repertoires with anomalous nucleotide sharing. Imported from immuneACCESS, the table was reduced by TCRdb to in-frame sequences with V and J called. These copies leave out some clones; in studies compared against another copy, an unresolved V gene accounts for under half, and the cause of the remainder is not known. The V and J calls and the clone size are those of that table, but D and trimming were determined from the DNA. This sample gives roughly 150,000 clones in total; under 70% of them show up just once. The top ten constitute about 3% of the sample.

V is cut by 5 bases and J by 1 base, and the space between the germline ends is 9 bases. The CDR1 and CDR2 encoded by the germline V gene are MGHDK and SYGVNS. The CDR3 starts with the cysteine, ends with the phenylalanine, and has 14 residues. The retained sequence is limited to the CDR3, 42 bases, with the frame set at the first base. Notes on this clone: Its antigen target is currently unknown. Base quality data are lacking; no much larger clone is found one base away.

Sample: PBMCs. The receptor's source is a woman in her twenties or thirties in good health and CMV-seropositive. The receptor chain draws on TRBV25-1 and TRBJ2-1; the D gene is perhaps TRBD2, on 6 matching bases. The nucleotide sequence reads TGTGCCAGCAGTCCCAGCGGGTCCTACAATGAGCAGTTCTTC. This yields the protein CASSPSGSYNEQFF.